Here is one TCR beta chain with its context. Deletions cut 2 bases from V and 4 bases from J, with 15 bases between. CDR1 SGHVS and CDR2 FQNEAQ come from the germline V gene. The CDR3 runs to 15 residues. The entry originates in a study of blood T cell repertoires in COVID-19. Study-wide context: Donors in the United States, Italy and Spain gave samples during acute or convalescent COVID-19. Sources were T cells, B-cell-depleted T cells, or PBMCs; the material itself was cDNA or gDNA.

The authors' processing: Using reference gene primer amplification, nucleated cell counts were estimated. Produced via immunoSEQ multiplex PCR; TCRdb's table is partial and in-frame only. From that table come the V and J calls and clone size; the DNA was used to work out D and trimming. The sample yields about 170,000 clones, more than 70% seen once. This TCR was recovered from a man aged 45 to 65 with active or convalescent COVID-19. The chain employs TRBV7-8 and TRBJ2-7; the D gene is possibly TRBD1 (8 bases). The sample consisted of peripheral blood. CDR3 DNA: TGTGCCAGCAGCTTAAGACAGGGGACTAATTACGAGCAGTACTTC. Protein product: CASSLRQGTNYEQYF.